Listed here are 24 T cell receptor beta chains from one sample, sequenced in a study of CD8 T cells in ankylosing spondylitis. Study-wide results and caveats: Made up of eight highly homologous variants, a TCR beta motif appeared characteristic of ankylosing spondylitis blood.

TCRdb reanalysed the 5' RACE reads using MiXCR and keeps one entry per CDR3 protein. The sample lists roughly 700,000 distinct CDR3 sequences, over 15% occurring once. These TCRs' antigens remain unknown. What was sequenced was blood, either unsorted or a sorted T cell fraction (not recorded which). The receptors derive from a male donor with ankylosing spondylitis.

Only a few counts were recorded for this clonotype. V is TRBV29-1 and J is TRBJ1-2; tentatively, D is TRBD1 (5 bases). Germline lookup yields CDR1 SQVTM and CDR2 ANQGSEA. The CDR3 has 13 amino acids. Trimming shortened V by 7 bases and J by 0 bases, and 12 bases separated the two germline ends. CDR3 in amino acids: CSAGDGANYGYTF. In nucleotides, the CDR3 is TGCAGCGCTGGGGACGGAGCTAACTATGGCTACACCTTC.

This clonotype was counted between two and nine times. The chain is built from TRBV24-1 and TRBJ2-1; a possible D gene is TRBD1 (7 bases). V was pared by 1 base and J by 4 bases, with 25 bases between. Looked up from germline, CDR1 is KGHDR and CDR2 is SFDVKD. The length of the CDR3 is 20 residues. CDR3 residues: CATSDLTGASPSEAYNEQFF. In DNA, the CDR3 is TGTGCCACCAGTGATTTAACAGGGGCCTCGCCTAGCGAAGCATACAATGAGCAGTTCTTC.

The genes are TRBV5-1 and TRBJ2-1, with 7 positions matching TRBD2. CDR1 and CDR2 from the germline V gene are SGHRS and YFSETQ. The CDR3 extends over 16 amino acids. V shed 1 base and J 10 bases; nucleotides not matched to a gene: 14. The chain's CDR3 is CASSLSAGVSNVEQFF. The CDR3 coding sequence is TGCGCCAGCAGCTTGTCCGCGGGAGTCAGCAATGTGGAGCAGTTCTTC.

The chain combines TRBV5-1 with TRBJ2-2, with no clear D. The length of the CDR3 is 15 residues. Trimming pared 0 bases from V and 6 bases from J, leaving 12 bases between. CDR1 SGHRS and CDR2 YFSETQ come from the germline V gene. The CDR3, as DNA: TGCGCCAGCAGCTTGGTATCAGGTGGCTCCGGGGAGCTGTTTTTT. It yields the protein CASSLVSGGSGELFF.

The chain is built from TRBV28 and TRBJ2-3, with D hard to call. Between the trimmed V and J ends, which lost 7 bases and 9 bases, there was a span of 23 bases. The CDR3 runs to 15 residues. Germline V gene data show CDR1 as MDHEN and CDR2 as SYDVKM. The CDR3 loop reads CASTRSGPLFHTQYF. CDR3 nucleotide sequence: TGTGCCAGCACCCGGTCAGGTCCACTTTTTCACACGCAGTATTTT.

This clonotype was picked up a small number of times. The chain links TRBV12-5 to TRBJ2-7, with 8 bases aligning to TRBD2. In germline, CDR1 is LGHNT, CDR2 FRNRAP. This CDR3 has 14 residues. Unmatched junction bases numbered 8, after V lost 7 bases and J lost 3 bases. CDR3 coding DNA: TGTGCTAGTGCCGAGCGGGGGAGCGGCTACGAGCAGTACTTC. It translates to CASAERGSGYEQYF. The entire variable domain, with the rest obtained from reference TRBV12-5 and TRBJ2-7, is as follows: DARVTQTPRHKVTEMGQEVTMRCQPILGHNTVFWYRQTMMQGLELLAYFRNRAPLDDSGMPKDRFSAEMPDATLATLKIQPSEPRDSAVYFCASAERGSGYEQYFGPGTRLTVT.

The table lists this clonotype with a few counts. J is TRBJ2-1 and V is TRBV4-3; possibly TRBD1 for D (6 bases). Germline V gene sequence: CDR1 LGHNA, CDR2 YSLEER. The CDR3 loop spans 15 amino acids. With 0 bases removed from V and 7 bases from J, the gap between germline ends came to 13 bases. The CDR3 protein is CASSQESVRGNEQFF. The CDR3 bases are TGCGCCAGCAGCCAAGAATCGGTTAGGGGGAATGAGCAGTTCTTC.

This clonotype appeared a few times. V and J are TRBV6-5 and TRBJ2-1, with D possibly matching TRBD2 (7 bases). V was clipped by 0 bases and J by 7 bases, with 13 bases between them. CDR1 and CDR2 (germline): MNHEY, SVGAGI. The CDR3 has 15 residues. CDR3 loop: CASSYSGGLSNEQFF. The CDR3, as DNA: TGTGCCAGCAGTTACTCGGGGGGGCTCAGTAATGAGCAGTTCTTC.

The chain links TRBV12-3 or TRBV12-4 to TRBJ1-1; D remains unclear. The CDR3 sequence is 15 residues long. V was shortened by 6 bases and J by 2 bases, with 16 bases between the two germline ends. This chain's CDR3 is CASSRELTGNTEAFF. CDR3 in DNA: TGTGCCAGCAGCCGAGAGCTTACGGGTAACACTGAAGCTTTCTTT.

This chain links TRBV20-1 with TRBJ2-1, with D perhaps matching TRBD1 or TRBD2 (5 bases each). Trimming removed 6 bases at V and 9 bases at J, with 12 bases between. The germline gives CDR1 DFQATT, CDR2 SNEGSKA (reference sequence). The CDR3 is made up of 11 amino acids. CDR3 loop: CSAVTRGEQFF. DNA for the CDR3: TGCAGTGCGGTAACTAGGGGTGAGCAGTTCTTC.

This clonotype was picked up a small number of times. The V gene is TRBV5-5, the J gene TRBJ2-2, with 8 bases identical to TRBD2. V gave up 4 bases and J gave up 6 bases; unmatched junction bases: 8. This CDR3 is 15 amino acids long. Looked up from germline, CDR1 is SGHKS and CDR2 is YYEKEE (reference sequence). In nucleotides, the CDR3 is TGTGCCAGCAGCCCCTACGGAGCGGGAGCCGGGGAGCTGTTTTTT. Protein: CASSPYGAGAGELFF.

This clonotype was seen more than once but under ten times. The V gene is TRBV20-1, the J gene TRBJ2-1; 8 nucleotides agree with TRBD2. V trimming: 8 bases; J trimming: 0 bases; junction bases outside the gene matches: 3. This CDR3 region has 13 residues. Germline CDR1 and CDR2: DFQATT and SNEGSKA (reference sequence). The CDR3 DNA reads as TGCAGTCGGGGGGGGAGCTCCTACAATGAGCAGTTCTTC. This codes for CSRGGSSYNEQFF.

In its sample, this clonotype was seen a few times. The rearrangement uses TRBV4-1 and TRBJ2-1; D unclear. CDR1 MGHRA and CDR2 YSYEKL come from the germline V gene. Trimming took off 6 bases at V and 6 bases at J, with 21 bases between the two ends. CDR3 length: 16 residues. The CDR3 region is CASSHGTLGPSNEQFF. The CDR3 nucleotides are TGCGCCAGCAGTCATGGAACGCTCGGACCCAGCAATGAGCAGTTCTTC.

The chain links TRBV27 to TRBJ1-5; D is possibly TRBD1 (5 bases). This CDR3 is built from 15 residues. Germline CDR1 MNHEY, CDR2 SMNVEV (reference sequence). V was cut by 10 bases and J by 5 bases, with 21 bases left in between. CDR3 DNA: TGTGCCACCGCGGAAGGGACTCTACTCGATCAGCCCCAGCATTTT. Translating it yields CATAEGTLLDQPQHF.

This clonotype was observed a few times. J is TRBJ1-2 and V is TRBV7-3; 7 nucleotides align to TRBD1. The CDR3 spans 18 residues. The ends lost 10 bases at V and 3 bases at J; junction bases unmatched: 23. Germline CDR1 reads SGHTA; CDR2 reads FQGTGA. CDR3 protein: CATRRQGDSTLLDYGYTF. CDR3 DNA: TGTGCCACCAGACGTCAGGGGGACAGCACACTTTTAGACTATGGCTACACCTTC.

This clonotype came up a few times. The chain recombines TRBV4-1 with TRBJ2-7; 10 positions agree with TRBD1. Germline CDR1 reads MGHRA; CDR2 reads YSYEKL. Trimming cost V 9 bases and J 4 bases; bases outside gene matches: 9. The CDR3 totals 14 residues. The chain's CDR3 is CASKPGTGVYEQYF. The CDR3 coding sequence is TGCGCCAGTAAGCCGGGGACAGGGGTGTACGAGCAGTACTTC.

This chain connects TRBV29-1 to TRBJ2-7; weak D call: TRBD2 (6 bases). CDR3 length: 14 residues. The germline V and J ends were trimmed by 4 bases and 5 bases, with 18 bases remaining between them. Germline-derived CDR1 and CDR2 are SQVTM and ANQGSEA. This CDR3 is CSVASQGGVDEQYF. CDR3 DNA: TGCAGCGTTGCCTCCCAGGGAGGTGTGGACGAGCAGTACTTC.

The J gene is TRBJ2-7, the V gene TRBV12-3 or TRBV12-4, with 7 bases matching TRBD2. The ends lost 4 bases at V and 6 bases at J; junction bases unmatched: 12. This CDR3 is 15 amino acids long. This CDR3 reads CASSWLGTGGSEQYF. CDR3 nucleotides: TGTGCCAGCAGTTGGCTGGGGACGGGAGGCTCCGAGCAGTACTTC.

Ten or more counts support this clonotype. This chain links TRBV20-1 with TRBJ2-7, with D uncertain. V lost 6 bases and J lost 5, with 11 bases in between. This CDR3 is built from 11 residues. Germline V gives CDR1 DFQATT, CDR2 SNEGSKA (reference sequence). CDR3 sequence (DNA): TGCAGTGCCCCCGCGTGGGACGAGCAGTACTTC. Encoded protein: CSAPAWDEQYF.

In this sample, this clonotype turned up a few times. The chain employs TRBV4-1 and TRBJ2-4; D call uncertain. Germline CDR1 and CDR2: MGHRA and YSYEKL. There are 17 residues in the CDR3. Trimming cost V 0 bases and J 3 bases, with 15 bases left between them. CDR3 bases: TGCGCCAGCAGCCAAGAGCTTGCGGAGTTGCGCAAAAACATTCAGTACTTC. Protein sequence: CASSQELAELRKNIQYF.

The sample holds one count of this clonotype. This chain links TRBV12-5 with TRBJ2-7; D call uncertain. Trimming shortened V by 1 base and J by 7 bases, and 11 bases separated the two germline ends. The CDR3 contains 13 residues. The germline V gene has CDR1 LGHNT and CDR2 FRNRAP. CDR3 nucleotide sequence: TGTGCTAGTGGTTTGGACGGGTTTACAGAGCAGTACTTC. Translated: CASGLDGFTEQYF.

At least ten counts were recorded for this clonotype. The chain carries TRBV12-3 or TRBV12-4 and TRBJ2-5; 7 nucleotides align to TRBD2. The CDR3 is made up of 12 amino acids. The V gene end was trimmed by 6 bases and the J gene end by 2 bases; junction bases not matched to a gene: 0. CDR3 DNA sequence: TGTGCCAGCAGGGGACTACAAGAGACCCAGTACTTC. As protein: CASRGLQETQYF.

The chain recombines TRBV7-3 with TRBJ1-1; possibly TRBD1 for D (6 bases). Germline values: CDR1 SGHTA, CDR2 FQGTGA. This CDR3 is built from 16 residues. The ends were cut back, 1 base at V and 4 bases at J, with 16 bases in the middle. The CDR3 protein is CASSLRARGAGTEAFF. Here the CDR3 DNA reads TGTGCCAGCAGCTTAAGGGCCCGGGGGGCAGGCACTGAAGCTTTCTTT. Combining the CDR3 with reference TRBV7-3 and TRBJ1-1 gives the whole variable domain GAGVSQTPSNKVTEKGKYVELRCDPISGHTALYWYRQSLGQGPEFLIYFQGTGAADDSGLPNDRFFAVRPEGSVSTLKIQRTERGDSAVYLCASSLRARGAGTEAFFGQGTRLTVV.

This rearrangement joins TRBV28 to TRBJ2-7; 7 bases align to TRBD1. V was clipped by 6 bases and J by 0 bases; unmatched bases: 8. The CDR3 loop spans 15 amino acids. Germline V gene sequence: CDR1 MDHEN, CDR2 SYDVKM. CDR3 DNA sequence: TGTGCCAGCAGGGGCGACAGGGCGGGCTCCTACGAGCAGTACTTC. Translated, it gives CASRGDRAGSYEQYF.